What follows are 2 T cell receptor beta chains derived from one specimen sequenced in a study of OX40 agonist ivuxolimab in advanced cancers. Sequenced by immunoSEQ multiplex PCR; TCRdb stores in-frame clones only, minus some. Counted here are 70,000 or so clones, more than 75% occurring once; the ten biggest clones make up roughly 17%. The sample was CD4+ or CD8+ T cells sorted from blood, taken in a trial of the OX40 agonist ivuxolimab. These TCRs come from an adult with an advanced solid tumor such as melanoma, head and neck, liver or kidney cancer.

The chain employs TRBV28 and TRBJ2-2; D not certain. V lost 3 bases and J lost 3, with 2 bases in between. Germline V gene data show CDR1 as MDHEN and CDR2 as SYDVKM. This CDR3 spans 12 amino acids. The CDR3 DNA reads TGTGCCAGCAGTTTTTACACCGGGGAGCTGTTTTTT. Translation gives CASSFYTGELFF.

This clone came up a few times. The DNA of the CDR3 is TGCGCCAGCAGTGTACAAAGAAACTACGAGCAGTACTTC. Residues: CASSVQRNYEQYF. The V gene is TRBV10-1, the J gene TRBJ2-7; D unresolved. This CDR3 has 13 amino acids. V gave up 4 bases and J gave up 3 bases, with 10 bases separating them. Germline CDR1 reads WNHNN; CDR2 reads SYGVQD (reference sequence).